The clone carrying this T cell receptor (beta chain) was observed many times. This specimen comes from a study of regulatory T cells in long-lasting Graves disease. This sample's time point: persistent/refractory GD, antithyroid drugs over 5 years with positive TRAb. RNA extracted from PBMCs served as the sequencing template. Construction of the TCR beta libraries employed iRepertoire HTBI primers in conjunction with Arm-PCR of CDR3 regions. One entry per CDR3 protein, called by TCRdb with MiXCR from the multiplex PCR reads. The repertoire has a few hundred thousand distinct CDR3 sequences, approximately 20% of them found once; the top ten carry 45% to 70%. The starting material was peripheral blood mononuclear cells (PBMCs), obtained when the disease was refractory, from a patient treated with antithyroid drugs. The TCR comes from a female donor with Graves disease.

CDR3 nucleotides: TGTGCCAGCAGTGGAGCGGGAGGGAGTTGGGAGACCCAGTACTTC. Its translation: CASSGAGGSWETQYF. J is TRBJ2-5 and V is TRBV2; 10 bases line up with TRBD2. The CDR3 is 15 residues long. Looked up from germline, CDR1 is SNHLY and CDR2 is FYNNEI. V shed 4 bases and J 5 bases; nucleotides not matched to a gene: 7.